The clone carrying this TCR beta chain was detected many times. Its antigen is not known. TCRdb analysed the 5' RACE reads with MiXCR anew, one entry per CDR3 protein. This table has about 22,000 distinct CDR3 sequences, around 3.5% appearing once. CDR1 and CDR2 from the germline V gene are MNHNS and SASEGT. V lost 2 bases and J 1 base, leaving 14 bases between the germline ends. This CDR3 region has 16 residues. This entry comes from a study of early T cells in non-severe SARS-CoV-2 infection. Findings of the study overall: Missing private and CD4 specificities, VDJdb matching favored anti-spike CD8 responses.

This sequence originates from an adult who was a healthcare worker with PCR-confirmed SARS-CoV-2 infection or an uninfected control (not recorded which). The gene calls are TRBV6-1 and TRBJ1-1; D ambiguous. Sequenced material: whole blood. As DNA, the CDR3 is TGTGCCAGCAGTGAAACGGGTCTGGGGTGGAACACTGAAGCTTTCTTT. This encodes CASSETGLGWNTEAFF.